The rows below give T cell receptor beta chains drawn from one sample of a study of blood T cell repertoires in COVID-19. TCRdb keeps only in-frame clones here, not all; method: immunoSEQ multiplex PCR. The sample shows over 150,000 clones, approximately 83% of them seen only once. The sequenced sample consisted of peripheral blood. Receptors originate from a woman in her forties with COVID-19, enrolled during active disease. The CDR3 runs from the conserved cysteine through the conserved F or W. Each record gives: J gene, V gene, CDR3 protein.

j_gene: TRBJ2-5
v_gene: TRBV11-3
CDR3aa: CASSLGEGTEETQYF

j_gene: TRBJ1-2
v_gene: TRBV3-1/TRBV3-2
CDR3aa: CASSVQGRPGGYTF

j_gene: TRBJ1-3
v_gene: TRBV2
CDR3aa: CASSGQVGNTIYF

j_gene: TRBJ1-5
v_gene: TRBV3-1/TRBV3-2
CDR3aa: CASSQDGQGIGQPQHF

j_gene: TRBJ2-7
v_gene: TRBV4-2
CDR3aa: CASSQSAGEVGEQYF

j_gene: TRBJ1-2
v_gene: TRBV19
CDR3aa: CASSIVGQVTYGYTF

j_gene: TRBJ1-2
v_gene: TRBV24-1
CDR3aa: CATSGRDTIYGYTF

j_gene: TRBJ1-1
v_gene: TRBV7-2
CDR3aa: CASSLSSVWQGQAFF

j_gene: TRBJ1-1
v_gene: TRBV25-1
CDR3aa: CASSDRGVAAFF

j_gene: TRBJ2-2
v_gene: TRBV5-1
CDR3aa: CARRAGGDEALSGSGELFF

j_gene: TRBJ1-1
v_gene: TRBV4-1
CDR3aa: CASSLPPGGSSPEAFF

j_gene: TRBJ2-3
v_gene: TRBV6-2/TRBV6-3
CDR3aa: CASSYGPGTSGPSTDTQYF

j_gene: TRBJ2-1
v_gene: TRBV19
CDR3aa: CASSIVSAGGGHEQFF

j_gene: TRBJ2-2
v_gene: TRBV11-1
CDR3aa: CASSPTSANTGELFF

j_gene: TRBJ2-7
v_gene: TRBV27
CDR3aa: CASSAPGYGGAYEQYF

j_gene: TRBJ2-7
v_gene: TRBV28
CDR3aa: CASSFGDRVHEQYF

j_gene: TRBJ2-7
v_gene: TRBV28
CDR3aa: CASSSRLAHSTYEQYF

j_gene: TRBJ2-1
v_gene: TRBV11-2
CDR3aa: CASSVQGSSYNEQFF

j_gene: TRBJ1-5
v_gene: TRBV4-1
CDR3aa: CASSQEFGQGHQPQHF

j_gene: TRBJ2-2
v_gene: TRBV19
CDR3aa: CASSGLRGKNTGELFF

j_gene: TRBJ1-5
v_gene: TRBV5-1
CDR3aa: CASSDGDQPQHF

j_gene: TRBJ1-5
v_gene: TRBV27
CDR3aa: CARNRGGNQPQHF

j_gene: TRBJ2-1
v_gene: TRBV12-3/TRBV12-4
CDR3aa: CASSFRGRNEQFF

j_gene: TRBJ1-5
v_gene: TRBV6-6
CDR3aa: CASSYSGGAVNQPQHF

j_gene: TRBJ2-2
v_gene: TRBV15
CDR3aa: CATNGQGKTGELFF

j_gene: TRBJ2-7
v_gene: TRBV13
CDR3aa: CASSWAGGLSYEQYF

j_gene: TRBJ1-1
v_gene: TRBV18
CDR3aa: CASAIDRANTEAFF

j_gene: TRBJ1-3
v_gene: TRBV27
CDR3aa: CASSLRGPSGNTIYF

j_gene: TRBJ1-1
v_gene: TRBV4-2
CDR3aa: CASSQEYRGMNTEAFF

j_gene: TRBJ2-7
v_gene: TRBV6-5
CDR3aa: CASSSFTGLYEQYF

j_gene: TRBJ2-1
v_gene: TRBV27
CDR3aa: CASSLGLEQFF

j_gene: TRBJ1-2
v_gene: TRBV6-5
CDR3aa: CASRAGAGADYGYTF

j_gene: TRBJ1-2
v_gene: TRBV5-1
CDR3aa: CASSLSGGARDGYTF

j_gene: TRBJ2-7
v_gene: TRBV27
CDR3aa: CASSLQGTEYEQYF

j_gene: TRBJ1-1
v_gene: TRBV11-2
CDR3aa: CASSLTVNTEAFF

j_gene: TRBJ1-4
v_gene: TRBV19
CDR3aa: CASRRGLINEKLFF

j_gene: TRBJ2-1
v_gene: TRBV6-1
CDR3aa: CASSEQAYNEQFF

j_gene: TRBJ2-7
v_gene: TRBV11-2
CDR3aa: CASSLDRATYEQYF

j_gene: TRBJ1-3
v_gene: TRBV18
CDR3aa: CASSSTGSTGNTIYF

j_gene: TRBJ1-1
v_gene: TRBV5-6
CDR3aa: CASSLVRRSEAFF

j_gene: TRBJ2-1
v_gene: TRBV5-1
CDR3aa: CASGGLAGYNEQFF

j_gene: TRBJ2-7
v_gene: TRBV9
CDR3aa: CASSVTGGYDEQYF

j_gene: TRBJ1-2
v_gene: TRBV28
CDR3aa: CASRPGTVERGYTF

j_gene: TRBJ2-2
v_gene: TRBV15
CDR3aa: CATSVGAQRTGELFF

j_gene: TRBJ1-5
v_gene: TRBV27
CDR3aa: CASSLSSTGAPQHF

j_gene: TRBJ1-1
v_gene: TRBV5-8
CDR3aa: CASSLNTGGAMNTEAFF

j_gene: TRBJ2-7
v_gene: TRBV19
CDR3aa: CASSLSRFGEQYF

j_gene: TRBJ1-1
v_gene: TRBV27
CDR3aa: CASSLKHDTEAFF

j_gene: TRBJ2-7
v_gene: TRBV27
CDR3aa: CASSLLLSGGIYEQYF

j_gene: TRBJ2-3
v_gene: TRBV5-1
CDR3aa: CASRISGGTTDTQYF

j_gene: TRBJ1-1
v_gene: TRBV29-1
CDR3aa: CSVEEMGGRGSYEAFF

j_gene: TRBJ2-1
v_gene: TRBV29-1
CDR3aa: CSVQGLEAEQFF

j_gene: TRBJ2-1
v_gene: TRBV11-2
CDR3aa: CASSYQLAFRTYNEQFF

j_gene: TRBJ1-2
v_gene: TRBV5-1
CDR3aa: CASSIDSLGYTF

j_gene: TRBJ2-1
v_gene: TRBV11-2
CDR3aa: CASSFQTGEAYNEQFF